The clone carrying this TCR beta chain was seen more than once but under ten times. Despite likely unrecorded immune exposures, the donors were nominally healthy at the time of sampling. These data belong to a study of cytomegalovirus exposure and HLA in healthy donors. Germline trimming cut 2 bases from V and 0 bases from J; bases unmatched to any gene: 7. This CDR3 region has 17 residues. Germline CDR1 and CDR2: SEHNR and FQNEAQ (reference sequence). PCR amplification relied on 60 Vbeta primers (plus 13 Jbeta primers). TCRdb's copy holds only in-frame clones and misses some; the assay was immunoSEQ multiplex PCR. The sample carries more than 150,000 clones, around 80% recorded once.

This chain uses TRBV7-9 with TRBJ2-7, with 10 bases identical to TRBD1. The receptor's source is a woman aged 18-30 years in good health and CMV-seronegative. Sequencing used PBMCs. This CDR3 is CASSLLRTGGTSYEQYF. In DNA, the CDR3 is TGTGCCAGCAGCTTACTTCGGACAGGGGGTACCTCCTACGAGCAGTACTTC.